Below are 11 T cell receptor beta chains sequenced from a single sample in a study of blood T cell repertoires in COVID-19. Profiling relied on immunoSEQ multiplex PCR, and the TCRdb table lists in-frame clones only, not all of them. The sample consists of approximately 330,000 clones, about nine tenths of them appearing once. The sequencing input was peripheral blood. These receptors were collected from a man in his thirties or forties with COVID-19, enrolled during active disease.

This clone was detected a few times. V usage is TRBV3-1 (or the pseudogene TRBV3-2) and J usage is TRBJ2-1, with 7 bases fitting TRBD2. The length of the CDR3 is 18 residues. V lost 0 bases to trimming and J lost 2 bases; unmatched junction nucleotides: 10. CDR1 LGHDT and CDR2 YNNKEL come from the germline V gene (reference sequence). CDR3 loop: CASSQEGAGDWAYNEQFF. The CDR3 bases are TGTGCCAGCAGCCAAGAAGGGGCGGGGGACTGGGCCTACAATGAGCAGTTCTTC.

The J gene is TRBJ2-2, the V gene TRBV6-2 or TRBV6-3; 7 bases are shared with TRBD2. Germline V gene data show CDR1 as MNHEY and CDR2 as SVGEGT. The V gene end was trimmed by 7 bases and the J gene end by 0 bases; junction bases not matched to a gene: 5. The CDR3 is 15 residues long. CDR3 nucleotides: TGTGCCAGCAACCCCGGGGGGTCGAACACCGGGGAGCTGTTTTTT. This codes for CASNPGGSNTGELFF.

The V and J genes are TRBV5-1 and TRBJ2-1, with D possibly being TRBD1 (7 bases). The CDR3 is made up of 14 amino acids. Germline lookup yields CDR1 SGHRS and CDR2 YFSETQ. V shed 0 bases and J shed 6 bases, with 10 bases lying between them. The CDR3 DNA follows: TGCGCCAGCAGCTTGGTGGAGGGGGCCAATGAGCAGTTCTTC. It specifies CASSLVEGANEQFF.

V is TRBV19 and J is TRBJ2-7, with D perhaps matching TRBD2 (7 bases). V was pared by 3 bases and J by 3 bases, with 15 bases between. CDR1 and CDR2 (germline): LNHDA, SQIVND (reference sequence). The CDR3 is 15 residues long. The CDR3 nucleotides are TGTGCCAGTAGTATCGCCGGGGGGCCGGACTACGAGCAGTACTTC. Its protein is CASSIAGGPDYEQYF.

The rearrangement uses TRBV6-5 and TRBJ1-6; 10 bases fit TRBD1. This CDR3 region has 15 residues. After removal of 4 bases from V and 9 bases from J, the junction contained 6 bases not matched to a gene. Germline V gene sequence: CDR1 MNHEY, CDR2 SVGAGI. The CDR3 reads CASSLPGTGASPLHF. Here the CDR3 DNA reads TGTGCCAGCAGTTTGCCCGGGACAGGGGCTTCACCCCTCCACTTT.

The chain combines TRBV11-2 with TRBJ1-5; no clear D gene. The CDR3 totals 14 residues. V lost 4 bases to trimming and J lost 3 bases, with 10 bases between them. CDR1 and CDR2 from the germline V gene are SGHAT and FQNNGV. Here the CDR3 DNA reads TGTGCCAGCAGCTGGGGAGATTCCAATCAGCCCCAGCATTTT. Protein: CASSWGDSNQPQHF.

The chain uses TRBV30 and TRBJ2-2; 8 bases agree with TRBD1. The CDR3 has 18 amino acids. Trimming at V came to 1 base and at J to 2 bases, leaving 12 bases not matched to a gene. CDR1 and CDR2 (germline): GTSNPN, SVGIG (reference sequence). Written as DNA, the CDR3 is TGTGCCTGGAGTGCGAGACAGGGGAGGTGGATCAACACCGGGGAGCTGTTTTTT. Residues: CAWSARQGRWINTGELFF.

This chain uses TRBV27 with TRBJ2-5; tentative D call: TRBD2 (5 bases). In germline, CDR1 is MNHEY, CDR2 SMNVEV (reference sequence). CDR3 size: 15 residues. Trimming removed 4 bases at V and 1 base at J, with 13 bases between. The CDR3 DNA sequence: TGTGCCAGCAGTTGGAACGGGGATCCCCAAGAGACCCAGTACTTC. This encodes CASSWNGDPQETQYF.

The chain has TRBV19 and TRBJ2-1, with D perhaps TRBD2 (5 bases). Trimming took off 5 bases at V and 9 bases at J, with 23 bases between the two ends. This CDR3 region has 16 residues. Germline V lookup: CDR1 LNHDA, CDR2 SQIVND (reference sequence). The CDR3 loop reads CASSPAGSPGYGEQFF. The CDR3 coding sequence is TGTGCCAGTAGTCCCGCGGGTAGCCCAGGCTACGGTGAGCAGTTCTTC.

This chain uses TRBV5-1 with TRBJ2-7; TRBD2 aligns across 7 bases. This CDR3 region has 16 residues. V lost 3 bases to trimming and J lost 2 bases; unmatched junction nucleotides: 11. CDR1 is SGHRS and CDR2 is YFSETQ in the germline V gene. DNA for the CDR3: TGCGCCAGCAGCTCTACCTCGGGGGAGGGCCCCTACGAGCAGTACTTC. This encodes CASSSTSGEGPYEQYF.

The CDR3 here is CASSLEGDGNSPLHF. CDR3 coding DNA: TGTGCCAGCAGCTTAGAGGGGGATGGCAATTCACCCCTCCACTTT. This chain joins TRBV7-9 and TRBJ1-6, with a possible D match to TRBD1 (6 bases). The CDR3 sequence is 15 residues long. Per germline, CDR1 SEHNR and CDR2 FQNEAQ (reference sequence). V gave up 1 base and J gave up 7 bases, with 11 bases separating them. Full variable domain (outside the CDR3, taken from reference TRBV7-9 and TRBJ1-6): DTGVSQNPRHKITKRGQNVTFRCDPISEHNRLYWYRQTLGQGPEFLTYFQNEAQLEKSRLLSDRFSAERPKGSFSTLEIQRTEQGDSAMYLCASSLEGDGNSPLHFGNGTRLTVT.